A selection of T cell receptor beta chains follows, all from one sample in a study of blood T cell repertoires in COVID-19. This table comes from immunoSEQ multiplex PCR, and its TCRdb copy is limited to in-frame clones, with some not included. The table lists 85,000 to 110,000 clones, over 75% of them singletons. Sequenced: peripheral blood. The receptors stem from a human donor in a cohort sampled during active or convalescent COVID-19. Both conserved end residues are part of each CDR3. D genes are given only for firm matches. Only some rows state a clone size, as once, few, many or a class for expanded clones.

v_gene,d_gene,j_gene,abundance,CDR3nt,CDR3aa
TRBV28,TRBD2,TRBJ2-7,NA,TGTGCCAGCCTACGACCGGGACTAGCATACAGCGAGCAGTACTTC,CASLRPGLAYSEQYF
TRBV19,TRBD1,TRBJ1-6,NA,TGTGCCAGTAGTATCAGGACAGGGCCCTCACCCCTCCACTTT,CASSIRTGPSPLHF
TRBV9,NA,TRBJ1-1,NA,TGTGCCAGCAGCGTCGTAGGTAGGGGGGGAGGCACTGAAGCTTTCTTT,CASSVVGRGGGTEAFF
TRBV6-5,TRBD1,TRBJ2-7,NA,TGTGCCAGCAGTTACCTCCCGGACAGGGGGACCTACGAGCAGTACTTC,CASSYLPDRGTYEQYF
TRBV4-1,TRBD2,TRBJ2-1,NA,TGCGCCAGCAGGCGACTAGCTTTGGGGTACAATGAGCAGTTCTTC,CASRRLALGYNEQFF
TRBV7-9,TRBD1,TRBJ1-1,NA,TGTGCCAGCAGCCTAACAGGGGGCTACACTGAAGCTTTCTTT,CASSLTGGYTEAFF
TRBV4-1,TRBD2,TRBJ2-1,NA,TGCGCCAGCAGCCGCACCCCGGGGGGGCCTTACAATGAGCAGTTCTTC,CASSRTPGGPYNEQFF
TRBV11-2,NA,TRBJ2-7,NA,TGTGCCAGCAGCTTCAGTTACGAGCAGTACTTC,CASSFSYEQYF
TRBV6-5,NA,TRBJ2-1,medium-sized,TGTGCCAGCAGAGTGGGGGAGGGGGTTACAAATGAGCAGTTCTTC,CASRVGEGVTNEQFF
TRBV29-1,TRBD1,TRBJ1-2,NA,TGCAGCGTCAATGCAGGGGGATTTGGTGGCTACACCTTC,CSVNAGGFGGYTF
TRBV2,TRBD1,TRBJ1-6,few,TGTGCCAGCAGTGATGACAGGGCGGCGAATTCACCCCTCCACTTT,CASSDDRAANSPLHF
TRBV18,NA,TRBJ1-5,NA,TGTGCCAGCTCACCCACGGAGGGTCAGCCCCAGCATTTT,CASSPTEGQPQHF
TRBV30,NA,TRBJ2-1,NA,TGTGCCTGGAGTGTACTGGGCTCCGTTTGGGTCAATGAGCAGTTCTTC,CAWSVLGSVWVNEQFF
TRBV7-9,TRBD1,TRBJ2-1,NA,TGTGCCAGCAGCTTCGGGACAGGGGGCTTTAATGAGCAGTTCTTC,CASSFGTGGFNEQFF
TRBV28,TRBD1,TRBJ2-4,few,TGTGCCAGCAGTTTAACAGGGGATCTAGCCAAAAACATTCAGTACTTC,CASSLTGDLAKNIQYF
TRBV5-6,TRBD1,TRBJ2-7,NA,TGTGCCAGCACAGGGGGAAGCTCCTACGAGCAGTACTTC,CASTGGSSYEQYF
TRBV27,NA,TRBJ1-1,NA,TGTGCCAGCAGTTTTGGGCAGGGAAGGGAAGCTTTCTTT,CASSFGQGREAFF
TRBV7-2,TRBD1,TRBJ1-2,NA,TGTGCCAGCAGCCGCACAGGGGGTGACTATGGCTACACCTTC,CASSRTGGDYGYTF
TRBV5-1,TRBD1,TRBJ1-2,NA,TGCGCCAGCAGCCGAAGACAGGGAGCTAACTATGGCTACACCTTC,CASSRRQGANYGYTF
TRBV11-3,TRBD1,TRBJ2-7,NA,TGTGCCAGCAGCTTACGGGACAGGGGAATGTACGAGCAGTACTTC,CASSLRDRGMYEQYF
TRBV19,TRBD1,TRBJ1-4,once,TGTGCCAGTAGTACGGGACAGGGCGCTGAAAAACTGTTTTTT,CASSTGQGAEKLFF
TRBV24-1,TRBD1,TRBJ1-2,once,TGTGCCACTAAAGGGACAGGGAAGGAGAATGGCTACACCTTC,CATKGTGKENGYTF
TRBV6-5,NA,TRBJ1-3,NA,TGTGCCAGCAGTTACGGGGCAGCTGGAAACACCATATATTTT,CASSYGAAGNTIYF
TRBV4-1,TRBD2,TRBJ2-5,NA,TGCGCCAGCAGCCAACGACTAGCGGGGGGACAAGAGACCCAGTACTTC,CASSQRLAGGQETQYF
TRBV6-1,NA,TRBJ2-5,NA,TGTGCCAGCAGTGAAGGGACAGCTCAAGAGACCCAGTACTTC,CASSEGTAQETQYF
TRBV9,TRBD2,TRBJ2-7,NA,TGTGCCAGCAGCCCAACCGGGGGGGGGCCCTACGAGCAGTACTTC,CASSPTGGGPYEQYF
TRBV6-6,TRBD2,TRBJ2-3,NA,TGTGCCAGCAGTTATAGGGTAGCGGGTGGAGATACGCAGTATTTT,CASSYRVAGGDTQYF